This T cell receptor beta chain stems from a study of cytomegalovirus exposure and HLA in healthy donors. Though nominally healthy at sampling, donors likely had unrecorded immune exposures. Whole-study findings and limits: TCR beta V- and J-gene trimming was later associated with a missense DCLRE1C variant.

The PCR used 60 Vbeta and 13 Jbeta primers. The repertoire was sequenced with immunoSEQ multiplex PCR; TCRdb's copy has only in-frame clones and lacks some. Among roughly 140,000 clones listed, roughly 79% were seen once. V lost 4 bases to trimming and J lost 6 bases, with 19 bases between them. The germline gives CDR1 MNHNS, CDR2 SASEGT. CDR3 length equals 16 residues. Concerning this clone itself: Its antigen is currently unknown.

The chain combines TRBV6-1 with TRBJ1-5, with D tentatively TRBD1 (6 bases). The sequencing sample was made of PBMCs. This TCR derives from a woman aged 40-49 years in good health and CMV-seropositive. This CDR3 is CASSARTALTGQPQHF. In DNA form, the CDR3 reads TGTGCCAGCAGTGCCCGGACAGCATTAACGGGTCAGCCCCAGCATTTT.